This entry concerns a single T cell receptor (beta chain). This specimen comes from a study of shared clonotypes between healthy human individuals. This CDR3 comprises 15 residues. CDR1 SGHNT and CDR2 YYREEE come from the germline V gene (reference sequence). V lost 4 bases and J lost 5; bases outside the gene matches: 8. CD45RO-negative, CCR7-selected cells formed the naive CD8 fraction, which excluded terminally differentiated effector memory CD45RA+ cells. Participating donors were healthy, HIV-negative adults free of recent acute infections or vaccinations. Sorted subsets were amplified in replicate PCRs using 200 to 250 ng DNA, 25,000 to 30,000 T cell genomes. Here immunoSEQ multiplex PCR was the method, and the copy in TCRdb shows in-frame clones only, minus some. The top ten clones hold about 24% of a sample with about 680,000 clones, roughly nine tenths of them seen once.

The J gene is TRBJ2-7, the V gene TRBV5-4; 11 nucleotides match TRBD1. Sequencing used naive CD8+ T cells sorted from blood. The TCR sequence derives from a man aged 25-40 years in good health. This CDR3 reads CASSPPRTGGDEQYF. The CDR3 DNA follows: TGTGCCAGCAGCCCACCCCGGACAGGGGGCGACGAGCAGTACTTC.